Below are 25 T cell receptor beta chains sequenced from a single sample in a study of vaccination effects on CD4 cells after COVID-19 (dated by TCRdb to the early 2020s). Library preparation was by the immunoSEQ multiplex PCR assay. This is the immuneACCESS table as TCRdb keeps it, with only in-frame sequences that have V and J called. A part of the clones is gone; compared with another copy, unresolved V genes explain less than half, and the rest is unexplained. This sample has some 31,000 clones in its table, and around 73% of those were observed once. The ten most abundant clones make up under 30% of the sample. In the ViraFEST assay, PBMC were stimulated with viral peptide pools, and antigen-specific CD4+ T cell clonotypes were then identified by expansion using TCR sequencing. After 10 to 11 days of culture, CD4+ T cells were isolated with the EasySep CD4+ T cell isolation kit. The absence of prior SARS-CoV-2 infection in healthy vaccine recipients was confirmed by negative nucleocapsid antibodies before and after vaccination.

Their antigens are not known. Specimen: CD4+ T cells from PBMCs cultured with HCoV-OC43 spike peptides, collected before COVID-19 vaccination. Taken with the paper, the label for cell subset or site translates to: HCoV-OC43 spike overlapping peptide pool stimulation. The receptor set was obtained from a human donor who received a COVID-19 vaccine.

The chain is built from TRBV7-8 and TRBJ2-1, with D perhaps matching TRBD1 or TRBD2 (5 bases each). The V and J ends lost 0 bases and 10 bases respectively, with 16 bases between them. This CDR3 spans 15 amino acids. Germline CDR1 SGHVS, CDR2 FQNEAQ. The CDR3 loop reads CASSLAWDPRGEQFF. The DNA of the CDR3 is TGTGCCAGCAGCTTAGCTTGGGACCCCCGTGGGGAGCAGTTCTTC.

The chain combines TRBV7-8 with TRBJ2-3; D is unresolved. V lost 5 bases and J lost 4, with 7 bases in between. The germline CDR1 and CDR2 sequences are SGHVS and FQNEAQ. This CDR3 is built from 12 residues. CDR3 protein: CASSPRSDTQYF. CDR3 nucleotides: TGTGCCAGCAGCCCCCGTTCAGATACGCAGTATTTT. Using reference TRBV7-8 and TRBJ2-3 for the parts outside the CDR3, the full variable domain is GAGVSQSPRYKVAKRGQDVALRCDPISGHVSLFWYQQALGQGPEFLTYFQNEAQLDKSGLPSDRFFAERPEGSVSTLKIQRTQQEDSAVYLCASSPRSDTQYFGPGTRLTVL.

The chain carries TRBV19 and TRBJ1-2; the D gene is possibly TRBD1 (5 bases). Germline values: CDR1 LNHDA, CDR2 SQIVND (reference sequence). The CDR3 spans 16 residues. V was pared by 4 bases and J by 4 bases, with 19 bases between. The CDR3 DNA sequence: TGTGCCAGTAGTAACCTCTTGGACAAACATCTCTATGGCTACACCTTC. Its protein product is CASSNLLDKHLYGYTF.

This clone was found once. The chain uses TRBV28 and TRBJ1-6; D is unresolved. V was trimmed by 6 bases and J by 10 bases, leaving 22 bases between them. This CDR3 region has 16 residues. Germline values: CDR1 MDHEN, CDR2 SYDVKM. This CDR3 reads CASRLKHGRVDSPLHF. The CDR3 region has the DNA TGTGCCAGCAGACTCAAACATGGGAGGGTTGACTCACCCCTCCACTTT.

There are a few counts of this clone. The CDR3 region has the DNA TGTGCCAGCAGCCGACAGGGGTTGGACACTGAAGCTTTCTTT. Translation gives CASSRQGLDTEAFF. This chain links TRBV7-9 with TRBJ1-1; 8 bases line up with TRBD1. Germline V lookup: CDR1 SEHNR, CDR2 FQNEAQ (reference sequence). V trimming: 5 bases; J trimming: 3 bases; junction bases outside the gene matches: 5. The CDR3 length is 14 residues.

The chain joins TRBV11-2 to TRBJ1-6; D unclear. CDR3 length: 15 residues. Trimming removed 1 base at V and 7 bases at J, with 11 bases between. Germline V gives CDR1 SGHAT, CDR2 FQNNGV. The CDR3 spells CASSLVVSGNSPLHF. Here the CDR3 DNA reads TGTGCCAGCAGCTTAGTTGTATCCGGGAATTCACCCCTCCACTTT.

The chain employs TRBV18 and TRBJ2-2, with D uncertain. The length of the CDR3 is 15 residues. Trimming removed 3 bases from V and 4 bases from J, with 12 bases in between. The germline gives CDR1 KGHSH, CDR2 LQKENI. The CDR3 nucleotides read TGTGCCAGCTCACCTAACGGGTTAGGCACCGGGGAGCTGTTTTTT. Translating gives CASSPNGLGTGELFF.

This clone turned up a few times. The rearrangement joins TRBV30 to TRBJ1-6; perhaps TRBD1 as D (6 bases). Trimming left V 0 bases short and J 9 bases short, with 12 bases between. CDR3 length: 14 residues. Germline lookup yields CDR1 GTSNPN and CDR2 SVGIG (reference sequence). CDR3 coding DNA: TGTGCCTGGAGTGTATCTGGGGGCCCTTCACCCCTCCACTTT. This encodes CAWSVSGGPSPLHF.

The CDR3 here is CASSFGTRSSYEQYF. CDR3 bases: TGTGCCAGCAGTTTCGGGACTAGGAGCTCCTACGAGCAGTACTTC. This sequence joins TRBV27 and TRBJ2-7, with 8 bases matching TRBD2. With V trimmed by 3 bases and J by 0 bases, 4 bases remained unmatched. The CDR3 spans 15 residues. CDR1 is MNHEY and CDR2 is SMNVEV in the germline V gene (reference sequence).

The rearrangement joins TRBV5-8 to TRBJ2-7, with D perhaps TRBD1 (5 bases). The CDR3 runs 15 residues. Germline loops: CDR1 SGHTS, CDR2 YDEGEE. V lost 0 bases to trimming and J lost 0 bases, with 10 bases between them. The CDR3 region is CASSLGQGLSYEQYF. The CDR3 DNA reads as TGTGCCAGCAGCTTGGGCCAGGGTCTCTCCTACGAGCAGTACTTC.

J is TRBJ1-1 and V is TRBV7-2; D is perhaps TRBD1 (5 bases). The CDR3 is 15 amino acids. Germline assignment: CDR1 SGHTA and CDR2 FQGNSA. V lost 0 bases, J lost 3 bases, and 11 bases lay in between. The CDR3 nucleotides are TGTGCCAGCAGCTTAGCGCAGGGAGCTCACACTGAAGCTTTCTTT. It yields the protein CASSLAQGAHTEAFF.

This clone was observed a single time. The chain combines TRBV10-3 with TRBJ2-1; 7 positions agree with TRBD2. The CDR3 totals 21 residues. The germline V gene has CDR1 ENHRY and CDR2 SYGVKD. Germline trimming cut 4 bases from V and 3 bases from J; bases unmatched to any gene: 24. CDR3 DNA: TGTGCCATCAGTGGGGACCCTAGGGGCGCGGGGGTTCCTATGGGCTACAATGAGCAGTTCTTC. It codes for CAISGDPRGAGVPMGYNEQFF.

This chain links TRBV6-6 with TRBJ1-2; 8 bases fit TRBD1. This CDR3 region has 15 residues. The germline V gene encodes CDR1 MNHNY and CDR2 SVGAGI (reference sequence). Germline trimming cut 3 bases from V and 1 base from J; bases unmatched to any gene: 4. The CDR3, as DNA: TGTGCCAGCAGTTATGGACAGGGCCATAACTATGGCTACACCTTC. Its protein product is CASSYGQGHNYGYTF.

CDR3 amino acids: CASSLFGAYGYTF. The DNA of the CDR3 is TGTGCCAGCAGTTTATTCGGGGCCTATGGCTACACCTTC. The chain recombines TRBV28 with TRBJ1-2; tentative D call: TRBD1 (5 bases). The CDR3 covers 13 residues. Germline CDR1 MDHEN, CDR2 SYDVKM. Trimming stripped 1 base from V and 4 bases from J, with 7 bases between.

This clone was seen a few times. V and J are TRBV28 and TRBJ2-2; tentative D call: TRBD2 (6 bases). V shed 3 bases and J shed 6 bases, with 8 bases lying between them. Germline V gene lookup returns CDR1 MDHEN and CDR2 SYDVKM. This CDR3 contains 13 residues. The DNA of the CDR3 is TGTGCCAGCAGTTTTCCGGGGGCCGGGGAGCTGTTTTTT. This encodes CASSFPGAGELFF.

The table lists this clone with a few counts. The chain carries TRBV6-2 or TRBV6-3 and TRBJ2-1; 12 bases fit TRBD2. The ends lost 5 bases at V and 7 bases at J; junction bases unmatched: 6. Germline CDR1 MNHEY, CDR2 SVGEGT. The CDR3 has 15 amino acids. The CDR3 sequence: CASSRQLAGGNEQFF. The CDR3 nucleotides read TGTGCCAGCAGTAGACAACTAGCGGGGGGTAATGAGCAGTTCTTC.

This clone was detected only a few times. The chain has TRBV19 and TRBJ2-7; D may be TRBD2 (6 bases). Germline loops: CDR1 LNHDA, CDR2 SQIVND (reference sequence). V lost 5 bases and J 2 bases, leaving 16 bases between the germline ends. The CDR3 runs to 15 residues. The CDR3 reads CASSWEAGGTYEQYF. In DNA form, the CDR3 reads TGTGCCAGTAGTTGGGAGGCAGGTGGAACCTACGAGCAGTACTTC.

The CDR3 is CASSTQGGGYEQYF. Written as DNA, the CDR3 is TGTGCCAGCAGTACGCAGGGTGGAGGCTACGAGCAGTACTTC. This chain links TRBV6-6 with TRBJ2-7; D may be TRBD1 or TRBD2 (5 bases each). CDR3 length: 14 residues. Between the trimmed V and J ends, which lost 5 bases and 3 bases, there was a span of 14 bases. Looked up from germline, CDR1 is MNHNY and CDR2 is SVGAGI (reference sequence).

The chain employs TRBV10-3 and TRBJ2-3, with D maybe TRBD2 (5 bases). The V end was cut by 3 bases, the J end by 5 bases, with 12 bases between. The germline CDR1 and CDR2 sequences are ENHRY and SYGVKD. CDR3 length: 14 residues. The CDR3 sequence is CAISEAGMLDTQYF. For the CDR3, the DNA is TGTGCCATCAGTGAAGCCGGGATGCTAGATACGCAGTATTTT.

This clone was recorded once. The CDR3 sequence is CASSQDWADSTDTQYF. The CDR3 DNA is TGTGCCAGCAGCCAAGATTGGGCGGATAGCACAGATACGCAGTATTTT. The chain recombines TRBV4-2 with TRBJ2-3; D gene ambiguous. The germline V gene has CDR1 LGHNA and CDR2 YNFKEQ. The CDR3 totals 16 residues. Trimming shortened V by 0 bases and J by 0 bases, and 10 bases separated the two germline ends.

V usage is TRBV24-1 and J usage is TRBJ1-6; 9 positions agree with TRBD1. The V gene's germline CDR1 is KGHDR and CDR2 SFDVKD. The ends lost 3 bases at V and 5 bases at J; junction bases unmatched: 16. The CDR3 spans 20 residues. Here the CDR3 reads CATSDPRTGDLMQDNSPLHF. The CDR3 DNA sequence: TGTGCCACCAGTGATCCAAGGACAGGGGATCTTATGCAGGATAATTCACCCCTCCACTTT.

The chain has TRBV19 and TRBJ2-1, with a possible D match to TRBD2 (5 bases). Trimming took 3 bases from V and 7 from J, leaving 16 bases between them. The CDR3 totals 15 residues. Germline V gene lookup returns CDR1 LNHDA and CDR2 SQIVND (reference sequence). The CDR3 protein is CASSIQLPSPNEQFF. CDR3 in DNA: TGTGCCAGTAGTATTCAATTGCCTAGCCCAAATGAGCAGTTCTTC.

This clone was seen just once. The CDR3 spells CASSLWGDQETQYF. The DNA of the CDR3 is TGTGCCAGCAGCTTATGGGGGGATCAAGAGACCCAGTACTTC. The V gene is TRBV7-9, the J gene TRBJ2-5, with a tentative D call TRBD2 (6 bases). Germline CDR1 SEHNR, CDR2 FQNEAQ (reference sequence). V lost 2 bases to trimming and J lost 2 bases, with 9 bases between them. The CDR3 totals 14 residues.

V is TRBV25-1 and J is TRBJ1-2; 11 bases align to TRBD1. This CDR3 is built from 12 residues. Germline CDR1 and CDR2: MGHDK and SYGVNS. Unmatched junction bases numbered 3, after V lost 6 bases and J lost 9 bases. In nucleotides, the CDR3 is TGTGCCAGCAGCTGGACAGGGGGCCGCTACACCTTC. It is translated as CASSWTGGRYTF.

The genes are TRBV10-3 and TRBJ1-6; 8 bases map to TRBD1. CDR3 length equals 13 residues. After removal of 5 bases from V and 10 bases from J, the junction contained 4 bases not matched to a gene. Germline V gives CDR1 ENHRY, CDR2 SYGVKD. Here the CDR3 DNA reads TGTGCCATCAGTCAACAGGGGGACTCACCCCTCCACTTT. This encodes CAISQQGDSPLHF.